Listed here are 18 T cell receptor beta chains from one sample, sequenced in a study of OX40 agonist ivuxolimab in advanced cancers. Only in-frame clones appear in the TCRdb table, and some are missing; sequencing was by immunoSEQ multiplex PCR. The sample has about 72,000 clones; approximately 90% are singletons. Sample: CD4+ or CD8+ T cells sorted from blood, taken in a trial of the OX40 agonist ivuxolimab. These receptor sequences come from an adult with an advanced solid tumor such as melanoma, head and neck, liver or kidney cancer.

The rearrangement links TRBV7-2 to TRBJ1-6; D ambiguous. Per the germline V gene, CDR1 is SGHTA and CDR2 is FQGNSA. The germline V and J ends were trimmed by 1 base and 8 bases, with 12 bases remaining between them. The CDR3 covers 15 residues. The CDR3 sequence is CASSLGGGADSPLHF. As DNA, the CDR3 is TGTGCCAGCAGCTTAGGAGGTGGCGCGGATTCACCCCTCCACTTT.

This clone was counted a single time. The chain is built from TRBV4-2 and TRBJ2-3; D gene ambiguous. V lost 0 bases and J 1 base, leaving 5 bases between the germline ends. The CDR3 is 14 residues long. The V gene's germline CDR1 is LGHNA and CDR2 YNFKEQ. CDR3 bases: TGTGCCAGCAGCCAAGATCGTGGCACAGATACGCAGTATTTT. This translates into CASSQDRGTDTQYF.

The chain couples TRBV10-1 to TRBJ2-3, with D perhaps TRBD1 (6 bases). The CDR3 consists of 13 residues. Trimming removed 8 bases at V and 7 bases at J, with 16 bases between. CDR1 is WNHNN, CDR2 SYGVQD, per germline (reference sequence). CDR3 protein: CASGGQMRHTQYF. DNA of the CDR3: TGCGCCAGCGGCGGACAGATGAGGCATACGCAGTATTTT.

Of note for this clone: One end of the junction fails to match germline, which may point to a read error. CDR3 nucleotide sequence: TGTGCTAGCAGCTTAGATGGGGGGGGCTACAATGAGCAGTTCTTC. It codes for CASSLDGGGYNEQFF. The chain employs TRBV7-7 and TRBJ2-1, with 7 bases that match TRBD2. The CDR3 is 15 residues long. From germline, CDR1 is SSHAT and CDR2 FNYEAQ (reference sequence).

The chain uses TRBV18 and TRBJ2-3; the D gene is possibly TRBD2 (6 bases). Germline CDR1 and CDR2: KGHSH and LQKENI. Trimming left V 0 bases short and J 0 bases short, with 10 bases between. CDR3 size: 16 residues. CDR3 protein: CASSPPTSISTDTQYF. The DNA for the CDR3 is TGTGCCAGCTCACCACCCACTAGCATCAGCACAGATACGCAGTATTTT.

This clone was seen once. The rearrangement uses TRBV18 and TRBJ1-3; D not resolved. Germline loops: CDR1 KGHSH, CDR2 LQKENI. Trimming took off 2 bases at V and 1 base at J, with 18 bases between the two ends. The CDR3 runs to 18 residues. The CDR3 sequence is CASSPNRVTVLSGNTIYF. Written as DNA, the CDR3 is TGTGCCAGCTCACCAAATCGTGTGACCGTCCTTTCTGGAAACACCATATATTTT.

The chain links TRBV7-9 to TRBJ2-2; 7 bases match TRBD1. V trimming: 2 bases; J trimming: 2 bases; junction bases outside the gene matches: 8. Looked up from germline, CDR1 is SEHNR and CDR2 is FQNEAQ (reference sequence). The CDR3 runs to 17 residues. The CDR3 DNA reads TGTGCCAGCAGCTTACCGTACAGGGGCTCCAACACCGGGGAGCTGTTTTTT. It specifies CASSLPYRGSNTGELFF.

The V call is TRBV6-4, the J call TRBJ2-6; D is possibly TRBD1 or TRBD2 (6 bases each). V lost 5 bases and J lost 3, with 11 bases in between. The germline V gene encodes CDR1 MRHNA and CDR2 SNTAGT. This CDR3 comprises 15 residues. CDR3 in amino acids: CASSLQGGGANVLTF. The CDR3 coding sequence is TGTGCCAGCAGTTTACAGGGAGGTGGGGCCAACGTCCTGACTTTC.

This clone occurred once. The chain has TRBV13 and TRBJ2-5, with TRBD2 matching over 11 bases. There are 15 residues in the CDR3. After removal of 0 bases from V and 4 bases from J, the junction contained 1 base not matched to a gene. Germline V lookup: CDR1 PRHDT, CDR2 FYEKMQ (reference sequence). DNA of the CDR3: TGTGCCAGCAGCTTAGGCCTAGCGGGAGGAGAGACCCAGTACTTC. Translated: CASSLGLAGGETQYF.

The chain carries TRBV5-1 and TRBJ1-2, with TRBD1 matching over 7 bases. V was pared by 3 bases and J by 6 bases, with 14 bases of the junction left unmatched. The germline V gene encodes CDR1 SGHRS and CDR2 YFSETQ. This CDR3 is 16 amino acids long. As DNA, the CDR3 is TGCGCCAGCAGCTGGGGGACAGCACTGGTGGGGAATGGCTACACCTTC. Its protein is CASSWGTALVGNGYTF.

The chain couples TRBV6-6 to TRBJ2-5; D may be TRBD1 (6 bases). Germline CDR1 reads MNHNY; CDR2 reads SVGAGI (reference sequence). CDR3 length: 15 amino acids. V was shortened by 2 bases and J by 5 bases, with 15 bases between the two germline ends. CDR3 sequence reads: CASSYPQAGEETQYF. CDR3 coding DNA: TGTGCCAGCAGTTACCCCCAGGCAGGGGAGGAGACCCAGTACTTC.

This chain joins TRBV6-5 and TRBJ1-2; possibly TRBD1 for D (5 bases). The CDR3 length is 15 residues. Between the trimmed V and J ends, which lost 2 bases and 1 base, there was a span of 11 bases. The V gene's germline CDR1 is MNHEY and CDR2 SVGAGI. The CDR3 sequence is CASSYDPGGNYGYTF. The CDR3 nucleotides are TGTGCCAGCAGTTACGACCCGGGGGGTAACTATGGCTACACCTTC.

The rearrangement uses TRBV30 and TRBJ1-2, with TRBD1 as a possible D gene (6 bases). This CDR3 is 15 amino acids long. With 5 bases removed from V and 5 bases from J, the gap between germline ends came to 21 bases. The germline V gene encodes CDR1 GTSNPN and CDR2 SVGIG (reference sequence). The CDR3 sequence is CAWGLGQGLPYGYTF. The CDR3, as DNA: TGTGCCTGGGGCCTGGGGCAGGGGCTCCCATATGGCTACACCTTC.

V is TRBV6-6 and J is TRBJ1-3; D remains unclear. Trimming took 0 bases from V and 0 from J, leaving 9 bases between them. The CDR3 loop spans 16 amino acids. Germline loops: CDR1 MNHNY, CDR2 SVGAGI (reference sequence). The CDR3 DNA reads TGTGCCAGCAGTTACTCGGTCAGCCACTCTGGAAACACCATATATTTT. The encoded protein is CASSYSVSHSGNTIYF.

The chain employs TRBV5-1 and TRBJ2-7; 7 bases fit TRBD2. CDR3 size: 14 residues. After removal of 2 bases from V and 3 bases from J, the junction contained 5 bases not matched to a gene. Germline CDR1 reads SGHRS; CDR2 reads YFSETQ. The CDR3 nucleotides are TGCGCCAGCAGCTTCGAGGGCGGGGGCTACGAGCAGTACTTC. This gives the protein CASSFEGGGYEQYF.

This clone was observed a handful of times. This chain joins TRBV7-3 and TRBJ2-2; D could derive from TRBD1 or TRBD2 (5 bases each). Trimming cost V 1 base and J 1 base, with 7 bases left between them. Germline CDR1 reads SGHTA; CDR2 reads FQGTGA. CDR3 length equals 15 residues. The CDR3 bases are TGTGCCAGCAGCTTAAGGGGGAGGAACACCGGGGAGCTGTTTTTT. Translating gives CASSLRGRNTGELFF.

J is TRBJ2-1 and V is TRBV5-1; TRBD2 agrees at 13 bases. Germline V CDR1 and CDR2: SGHRS, YFSETQ. Trimming took 4 bases from V and 5 from J; bases not matched to a gene: 15. The CDR3 covers 19 residues. In DNA, the CDR3 is TGCGCCAGCAGCACCAGGAGGACTAGCGGGGGTCTCGAGGACAATGAGCAGTTCTTC. Its translation is CASSTRRTSGGLEDNEQFF.

The chain couples TRBV5-4 to TRBJ2-5; D uncertain. The CDR3 covers 14 residues. The germline V and J ends were trimmed by 4 bases and 0 bases, with 10 bases remaining between them. Per germline, CDR1 SGHNT and CDR2 YYREEE (reference sequence). The CDR3 reads CASSRPGDQETQYF. The CDR3 DNA is TGTGCCAGCAGCCGTCCGGGTGACCAAGAGACCCAGTACTTC.